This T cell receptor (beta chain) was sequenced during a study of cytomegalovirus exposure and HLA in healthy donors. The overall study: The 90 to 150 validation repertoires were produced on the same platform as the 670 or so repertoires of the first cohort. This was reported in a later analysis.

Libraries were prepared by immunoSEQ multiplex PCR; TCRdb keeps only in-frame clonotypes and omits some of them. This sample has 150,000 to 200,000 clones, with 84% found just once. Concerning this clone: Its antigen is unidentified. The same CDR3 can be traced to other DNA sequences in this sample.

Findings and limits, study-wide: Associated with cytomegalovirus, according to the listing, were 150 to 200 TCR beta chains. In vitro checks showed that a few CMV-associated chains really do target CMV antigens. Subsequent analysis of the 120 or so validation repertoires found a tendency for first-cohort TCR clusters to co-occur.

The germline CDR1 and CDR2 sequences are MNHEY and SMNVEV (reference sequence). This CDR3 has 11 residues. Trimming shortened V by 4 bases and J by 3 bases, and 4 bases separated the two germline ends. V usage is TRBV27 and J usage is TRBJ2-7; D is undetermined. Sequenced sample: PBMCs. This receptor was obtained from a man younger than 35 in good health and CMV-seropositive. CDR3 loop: CASSSIYEQYF. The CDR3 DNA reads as TGTGCCAGCAGTTCCATCTACGAGCAGTACTTC.